This T cell receptor (beta chain) was captured by sequencing in a study of blood T cell repertoires in COVID-19. Germline CDR1 reads MDHEN; CDR2 reads SYDVKM. Trimming removed 4 bases at V and 8 bases at J, with 17 bases between. The CDR3 length is 14 residues. Original processing methods: Nucleated cell counts were estimated from reference gene primer amplification. Using immunoSEQ multiplex PCR, the repertoire was profiled, and TCRdb retains in-frame clones only, with some absent. The DNA was the basis for D and trimming; V, J and clone size are from that table. The table records 200,000 to 250,000 clones, 87% of them present only once.

The chain couples TRBV28 to TRBJ1-2, with a weak D call TRBD1 (5 bases). Sequencing was performed on peripheral blood. This sequence was found in a middle-aged man with active or convalescent COVID-19. The CDR3 nucleotides are TGTGCCAGCAGTTATAGGGGCGGGAATCTCGGCTACACCTTC. The encoded protein is CASSYRGGNLGYTF.